These 23 T cell receptor beta chains came from one sample sequenced in a study of T cell responses to AZD1222 COVID-19 vaccine (dated by TCRdb to 2020 to 2023). The library came from the immunoSEQ multiplex PCR assay. TCRdb re-hosts the immuneACCESS table, in-frame sequences only. Its copies lack some clones; in the studies checked, an unresolved V gene accounts for under half of them, and the cause for the rest is not known. The sample table holds 120,000 or so clones, of which around 80% were seen once. The leading ten clones occupy around a quarter of the sample. The sample's time point label, decoded: about 28 days (+/-7) after the second vaccine dose. The sequences come from peripheral blood, collected 28 days after the second AZD1222 dose. The receptor source for this set is an adult who received the AZD1222 COVID-19 vaccine.

This rearrangement joins TRBV28 to TRBJ1-1, with D perhaps matching TRBD1 (5 bases). The CDR3 length is 15 residues. The germline V gene encodes CDR1 MDHEN and CDR2 SYDVKM. V was clipped by 5 bases and J by 0 bases, with 13 bases between them. The CDR3: CASSASKGMNTEAFF. The CDR3 nucleotides are TGTGCCAGCAGTGCTTCTAAGGGGATGAACACTGAAGCTTTCTTT.

The V call is TRBV3-1 (or the pseudogene TRBV3-2), the J call TRBJ1-1; tentative D call: TRBD1 (6 bases). The CDR3 covers 15 residues. V shed 4 bases and J shed 5 bases, with 17 bases lying between them. Per germline, CDR1 LGHDT and CDR2 YNNKEL (reference sequence). The CDR3 bases are TGTGCCAGCAGCCTGAACGGCAGGGGTCGTACTGAAGCTTTCTTT. Protein product: CASSLNGRGRTEAFF.

The V and J genes are TRBV30 and TRBJ2-1, with a tentative D call TRBD1 (5 bases). In germline, CDR1 is GTSNPN, CDR2 SVGIG (reference sequence). This CDR3 region has 11 residues. V was clipped by 5 bases and J by 12 bases, with 14 bases between them. CDR3 sequence (DNA): TGTGCCTGGGCGGCGAGAGACAGGCAGTTCTTC. Translation gives CAWAARDRQFF. Together with reference TRBV30 and TRBJ2-1, the CDR3 gives the full variable domain: SQTIHQWPATLVQPVGSPLSLECTVEGTSNPNLYWYRQAAGRGLQLLFYSVGIGQISSEVPQNLSASRPQDRQFILSSKKLLLSDSGFYLCAWAARDRQFFGPGTRLTVL.

The gene calls are TRBV9 and TRBJ2-1; 10 nucleotides match TRBD2. The J segment lost 8 bases and the V segment lost 0 bases, leaving 5 bases of the junction unmatched. Germline loops: CDR1 SGDLS, CDR2 YYNGEE. This CDR3 region has 15 residues. For the CDR3, the DNA is TGTGCCAGCAGCGTAGAGGCTAGCGGGGGCTATGAGCAGTTCTTC. Amino acid sequence: CASSVEASGGYEQFF.

The V call is TRBV27, the J call TRBJ2-1; maybe TRBD1 (6 bases). V was shortened by 6 bases and J by 4 bases, with 16 bases between the two germline ends. CDR3 length: 15 residues. Germline CDR1 reads MNHEY; CDR2 reads SMNVEV (reference sequence). The CDR3, as DNA: TGTGCCAGCAGGATTGGTCTGGGGGCTTACAATGAGCAGTTCTTC. Translating gives CASRIGLGAYNEQFF.

The V call is TRBV5-6, the J call TRBJ2-7, with 10 bases that match TRBD2. The V gene end was trimmed by 4 bases and the J gene end by 3 bases; junction bases not matched to a gene: 7. Germline lookup yields CDR1 SGHDT and CDR2 YYEEEE. This CDR3 has 15 residues. CDR3 nucleotides: TGTGCCAGCAGCCAGACCGCTAGCGGGGGCTACGAGCAGTACTTC. It translates to CASSQTASGGYEQYF.

The chain recombines TRBV5-5 with TRBJ1-2; unclear D gene. Looked up from germline, CDR1 is SGHKS and CDR2 is YYEKEE (reference sequence). The CDR3 extends over 15 amino acids. Trimming pared 0 bases from V and 4 bases from J, leaving 13 bases between. CDR3 amino acids: CASSLDAGPGYGYTF. CDR3 in DNA: TGTGCCAGCAGCTTGGATGCAGGACCTGGCTATGGCTACACCTTC.

J is TRBJ2-7 and V is TRBV4-2, with a possible D match to TRBD2 (5 bases). V lost 0 bases and J lost 6, with 18 bases in between. CDR1 and CDR2 (germline): LGHNA, YNFKEQ. The CDR3 is 16 residues long. In DNA, the CDR3 is TGTGCCAGCAGCCAAGATCGAGCCGGGATCCCGGCCGAGCAGTACTTC. Translating it yields CASSQDRAGIPAEQYF.

The rearrangement links TRBV5-1 to TRBJ1-2; 7 bases fit TRBD1. This CDR3 comprises 16 residues. J lost 1 base, V lost 7 bases, and 13 bases had no gene match. Germline CDR1 and CDR2: SGHRS and YFSETQ. CDR3 DNA sequence: TGCGCCAGCCATTCCGGACAGGCCCTCAATAACTATGGCTACACCTTC. Translation: CASHSGQALNNYGYTF.

The chain uses TRBV4-1 and TRBJ1-6; D is perhaps TRBD1 (6 bases). The germline V gene has CDR1 MGHRA and CDR2 YSYEKL. This CDR3 is built from 16 residues. The V end was cut by 1 base, the J end by 7 bases, with 14 bases between. CDR3 sequence: CASSQVLNRENSPLHF. The CDR3 region has the DNA TGCGCCAGCAGCCAAGTTCTAAACAGGGAGAATTCACCCCTCCACTTT.

As DNA, the CDR3 is TGTGCCGGTCACAGGGGCCCCAGGGGCTACACCTTC. Its protein product is CAGHRGPRGYTF. V usage is TRBV30 and J usage is TRBJ1-2; 7 bases align to TRBD1. Trimming took 8 bases from V and 8 from J; bases not matched to a gene: 11. The germline V gene has CDR1 GTSNPN and CDR2 SVGIG (reference sequence). The CDR3 is 12 residues long.

The rearrangement joins TRBV27 to TRBJ1-5; 7 bases agree with TRBD1. There are 15 residues in the CDR3. The ends lost 6 bases at V and 1 base at J; junction bases unmatched: 6. Germline-derived CDR1 and CDR2 are MNHEY and SMNVEV (reference sequence). In DNA form, the CDR3 reads TGTGCCAGCAGCCCCACAGGGGTCAGCAATCAGCCCCAGCATTTT. The encoded protein is CASSPTGVSNQPQHF.

V is TRBV7-9 and J is TRBJ1-1; no definite D call. V was pared by 1 base and J by 7 bases, with 13 bases between. The CDR3 has 14 amino acids. Germline values: CDR1 SEHNR, CDR2 FQNEAQ (reference sequence). The CDR3 DNA reads TGTGCCAGCAGCTTAGGCAGCAGGACCCATGAAGCTTTCTTT. It is translated as CASSLGSRTHEAFF.

The chain combines TRBV4-1 with TRBJ1-4, with D perhaps TRBD1 (6 bases). Trimming shortened V by 1 base and J by 5 bases, and 14 bases separated the two germline ends. This CDR3 comprises 16 residues. Germline V gene lookup returns CDR1 MGHRA and CDR2 YSYEKL. In DNA form, the CDR3 reads TGCGCCAGCAGCCAAGTTCCGGCCAGGGGAAATGAAAAACTGTTTTTT. Translating gives CASSQVPARGNEKLFF.

The CDR3 region is CASRVWAQEDTEAFF. As DNA, the CDR3 is TGTGCCAGCCGGGTGTGGGCCCAGGAGGACACTGAAGCTTTCTTT. The rearrangement joins TRBV28 to TRBJ1-1; unclear D gene. The CDR3 is 15 amino acids. Germline CDR1 is MDHEN and CDR2 is SYDVKM. Trimming cost V 8 bases and J 3 bases, with 19 bases left between them.

This chain uses TRBV19 with TRBJ1-5, with 7 bases that match TRBD1. Germline V gene sequence: CDR1 LNHDA, CDR2 SQIVND (reference sequence). The CDR3 covers 17 residues. Unmatched junction bases numbered 9, after V lost 2 bases and J lost 2 bases. The CDR3 bases are TGTGCCAGTAGTATACGACAGGGTGAAATCCGCAATCAGCCCCAGCATTTT. It codes for CASSIRQGEIRNQPQHF.

V usage is TRBV6-6 and J usage is TRBJ1-1; the D gene is possibly TRBD1 (6 bases). Trimming removed 6 bases at V and 1 base at J, with 9 bases between. The CDR3 consists of 13 residues. The germline V gene has CDR1 MNHNY and CDR2 SVGAGI (reference sequence). The DNA for the CDR3 is TGTGCCAGCAGCCGGACAGCGAACACTGAAGCTTTCTTT. As protein: CASSRTANTEAFF.

The rearrangement links TRBV5-1 to TRBJ1-2; D is unclear. Looked up from germline, CDR1 is SGHRS and CDR2 is YFSETQ. The CDR3 runs to 14 residues. The ends were cut back, 4 bases at V and 1 base at J, with 11 bases in the middle. Written as DNA, the CDR3 is TGCGCCAGCAGCGCAGGACTACTTAACTATGGCTACACCTTC. As protein: CASSAGLLNYGYTF. Combining the CDR3 with reference TRBV5-1 and TRBJ1-2 gives the whole variable domain KAGVTQTPRYLIKTRGQQVTLSCSPISGHRSVSWYQQTPGQGLQFLFEYFSETQRNKGNFPGRFSGRQFSNSRSEMNVSTLELGDSALYLCASSAGLLNYGYTFGSGTRLTVV.

This chain connects TRBV18 to TRBJ1-3, with D tentatively TRBD1 (5 bases). The V end lost 1 base, the J end lost 3 bases, and 10 bases lay between the germline ends. Germline CDR1 reads KGHSH; CDR2 reads LQKENI. This CDR3 has 15 residues. The CDR3 nucleotides are TGTGCCAGCTCACCACTCCGAGGGGATGGAAACACCATATATTTT. This sequence encodes CASSPLRGDGNTIYF.

V usage is TRBV24-1 and J usage is TRBJ2-5; D is possibly TRBD2 (5 bases). This CDR3 has 14 amino acids. Germline assignment: CDR1 KGHDR and CDR2 SFDVKD. Deletions cut 4 bases from V and 9 bases from J, with 17 bases between. The CDR3 sequence is CATSDTSDGMAQYF. CDR3 DNA sequence: TGTGCCACCAGTGACACTTCTGACGGGATGGCCCAGTACTTC.

This clone was detected a few times. The chain combines TRBV2 with TRBJ2-7; D call uncertain. This CDR3 region has 12 residues. Germline V gives CDR1 SNHLY, CDR2 FYNNEI. V lost 6 bases, J lost 3 bases, and 9 bases lay in between. The CDR3, as DNA: TGTGCCAGCAGGTTAATGGGCTACGAGCAGTACTTC. Translation: CASRLMGYEQYF.

The rearrangement joins TRBV2 to TRBJ2-1; a possible D gene is TRBD2 (6 bases). CDR3 length: 15 residues. Per the germline V gene, CDR1 is SNHLY and CDR2 is FYNNEI. The V gene lost 5 bases and the J gene lost 9 bases, with 20 bases spanning the gap. The CDR3 DNA sequence: TGTGCCAGCAGTAGAGAGGGACTCTCCGGGGGTGAGCAGTTCTTC. Translated: CASSREGLSGGEQFF.

The chain has TRBV18 and TRBJ1-2; D remains ambiguous. CDR1 is KGHSH, CDR2 LQKENI, per germline. The CDR3 loop spans 13 amino acids. V lost 5 bases and J 6 bases, leaving 13 bases between the germline ends. The CDR3 sequence: CASSSGRRNGYTF. CDR3 DNA: TGTGCCAGCTCATCCGGCAGGCGAAATGGCTACACCTTC.